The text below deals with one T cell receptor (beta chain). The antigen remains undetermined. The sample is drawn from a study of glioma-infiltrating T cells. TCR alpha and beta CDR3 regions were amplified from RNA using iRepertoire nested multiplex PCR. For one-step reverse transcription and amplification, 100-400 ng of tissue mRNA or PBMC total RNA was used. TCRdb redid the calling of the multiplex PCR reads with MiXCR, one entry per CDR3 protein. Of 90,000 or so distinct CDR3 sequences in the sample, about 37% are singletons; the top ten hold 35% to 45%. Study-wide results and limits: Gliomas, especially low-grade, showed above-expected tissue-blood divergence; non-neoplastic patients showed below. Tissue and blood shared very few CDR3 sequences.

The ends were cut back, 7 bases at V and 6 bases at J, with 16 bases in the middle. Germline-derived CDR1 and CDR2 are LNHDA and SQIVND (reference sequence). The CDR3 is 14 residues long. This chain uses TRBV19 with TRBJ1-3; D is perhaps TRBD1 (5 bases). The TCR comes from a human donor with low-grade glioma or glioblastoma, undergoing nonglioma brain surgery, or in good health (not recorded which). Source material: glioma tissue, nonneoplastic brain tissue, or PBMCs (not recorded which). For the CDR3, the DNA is TGTGCCAGTATTGCCGCCAGGGCTGTAAACACCATATATTTT. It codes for CASIAARAVNTIYF.